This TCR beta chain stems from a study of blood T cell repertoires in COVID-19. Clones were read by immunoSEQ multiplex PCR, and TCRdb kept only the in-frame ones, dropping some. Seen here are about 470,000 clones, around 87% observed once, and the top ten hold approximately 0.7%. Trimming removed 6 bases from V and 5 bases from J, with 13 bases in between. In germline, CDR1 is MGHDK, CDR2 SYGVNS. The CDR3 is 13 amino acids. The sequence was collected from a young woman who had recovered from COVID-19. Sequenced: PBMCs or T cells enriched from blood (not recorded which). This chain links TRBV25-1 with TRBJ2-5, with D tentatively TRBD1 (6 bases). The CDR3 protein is CASRKRQGETQYF. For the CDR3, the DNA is TGTGCCAGCAGAAAGAGGCAGGGGGAGACCCAGTACTTC.